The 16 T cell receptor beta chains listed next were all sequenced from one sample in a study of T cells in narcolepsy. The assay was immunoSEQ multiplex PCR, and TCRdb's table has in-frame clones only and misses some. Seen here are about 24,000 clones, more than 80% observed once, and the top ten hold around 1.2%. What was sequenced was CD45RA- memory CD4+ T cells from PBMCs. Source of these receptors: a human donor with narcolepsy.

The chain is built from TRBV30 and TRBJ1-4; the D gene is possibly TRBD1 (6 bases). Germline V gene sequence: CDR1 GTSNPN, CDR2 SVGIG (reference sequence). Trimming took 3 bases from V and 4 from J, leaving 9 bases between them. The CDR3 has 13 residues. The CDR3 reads CAWRTGRNEKLFF. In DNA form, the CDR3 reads TGTGCCTGGAGGACAGGTCGTAATGAAAAACTGTTTTTT. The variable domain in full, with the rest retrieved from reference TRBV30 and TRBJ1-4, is SQTIHQWPATLVQPVGSPLSLECTVEGTSNPNLYWYRQAAGRGLQLLFYSVGIGQISSEVPQNLSASRPQDRQFILSSKKLLLSDSGFYLCAWRTGRNEKLFFGSGTQLSVL.

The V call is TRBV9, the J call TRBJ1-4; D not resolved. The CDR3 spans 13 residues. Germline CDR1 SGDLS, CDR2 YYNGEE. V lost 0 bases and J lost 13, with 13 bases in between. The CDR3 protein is CASSVELGRVLFF. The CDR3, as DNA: TGTGCCAGCAGCGTAGAACTCGGGAGAGTACTGTTTTTT.

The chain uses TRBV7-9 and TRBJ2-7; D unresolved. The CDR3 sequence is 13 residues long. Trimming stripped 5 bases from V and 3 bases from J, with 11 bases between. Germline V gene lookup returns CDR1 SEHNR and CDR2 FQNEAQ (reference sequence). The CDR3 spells CASSPETDYEQYF. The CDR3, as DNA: TGTGCCAGCAGCCCCGAAACTGACTACGAGCAGTACTTC.

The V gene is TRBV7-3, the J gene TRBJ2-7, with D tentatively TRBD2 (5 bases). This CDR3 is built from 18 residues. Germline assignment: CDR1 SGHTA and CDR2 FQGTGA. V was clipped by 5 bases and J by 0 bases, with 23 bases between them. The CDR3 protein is CASSPLPLFIAGSYEQYF. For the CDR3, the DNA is TGTGCCAGCAGCCCTCTCCCTTTGTTCATTGCGGGCTCCTACGAGCAGTACTTC.

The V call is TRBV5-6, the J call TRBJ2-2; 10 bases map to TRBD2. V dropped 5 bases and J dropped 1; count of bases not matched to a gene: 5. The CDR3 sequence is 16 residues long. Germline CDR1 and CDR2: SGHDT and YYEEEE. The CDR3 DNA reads TGTGCCAGCAGGAAAGGACTAGCGGAGAACACCGGGGAGCTGTTTTTT. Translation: CASRKGLAENTGELFF. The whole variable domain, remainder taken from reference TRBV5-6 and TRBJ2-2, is DAGVTQSPTHLIKTRGQQVTLRCSPKSGHDTVSWYQQALGQGPQFIFQYYEEEERQRGNFPDRFSGHQFPNYSSELNVNALLLGDSALYLCASRKGLAENTGELFFGEGSRLTVL.

The CDR3 loop reads CASSEYISGRDEQFF. The DNA of the CDR3 is TGTGCCAGCAGTGAATATATTAGCGGGAGAGATGAGCAGTTCTTC. V gene TRBV25-1 combines with J gene TRBJ2-1, with 9 bases aligning to TRBD2. There are 15 residues in the CDR3. V dropped 0 bases and J dropped 8; count of bases not matched to a gene: 5. Germline-derived CDR1 and CDR2 are MGHDK and SYGVNS.

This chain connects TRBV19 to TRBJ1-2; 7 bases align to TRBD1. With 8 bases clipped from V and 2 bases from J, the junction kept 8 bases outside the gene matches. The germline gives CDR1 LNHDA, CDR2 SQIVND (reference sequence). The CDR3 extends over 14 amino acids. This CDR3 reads CASGRQGLNYGYTF. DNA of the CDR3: TGTGCCAGTGGTAGACAGGGTCTGAACTATGGCTACACCTTC.

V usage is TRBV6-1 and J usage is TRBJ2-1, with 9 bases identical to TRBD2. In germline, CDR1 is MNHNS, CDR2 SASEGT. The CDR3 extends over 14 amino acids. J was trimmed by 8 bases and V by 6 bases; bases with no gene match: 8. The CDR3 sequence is CASRQSGRRHEQFF. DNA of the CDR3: TGTGCCAGCAGGCAGAGCGGGAGGCGGCATGAGCAGTTCTTC.

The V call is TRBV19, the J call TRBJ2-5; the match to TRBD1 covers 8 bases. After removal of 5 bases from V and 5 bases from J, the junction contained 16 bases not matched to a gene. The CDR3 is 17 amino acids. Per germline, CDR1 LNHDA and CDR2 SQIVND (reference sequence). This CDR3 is CASSQRQGAVSWETQYF. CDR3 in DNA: TGTGCCAGTAGTCAGAGGCAGGGGGCAGTTTCGTGGGAGACCCAGTACTTC.

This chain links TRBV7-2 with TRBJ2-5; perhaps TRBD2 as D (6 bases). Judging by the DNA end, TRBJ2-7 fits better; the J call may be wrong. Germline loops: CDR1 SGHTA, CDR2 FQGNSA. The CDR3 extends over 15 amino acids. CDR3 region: CASSLDGGATYEQYF. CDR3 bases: TGTGCCAGCAGCTTAGACGGGGGTGCCACCTACGAGCAGTACTTC.

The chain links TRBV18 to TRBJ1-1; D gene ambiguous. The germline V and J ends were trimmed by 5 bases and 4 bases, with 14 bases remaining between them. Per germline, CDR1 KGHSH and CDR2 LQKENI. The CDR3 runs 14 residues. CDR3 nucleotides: TGTGCCAGCTCAGTACATTCTGAGGGCACTGAAGCTTTCTTT. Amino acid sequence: CASSVHSEGTEAFF.

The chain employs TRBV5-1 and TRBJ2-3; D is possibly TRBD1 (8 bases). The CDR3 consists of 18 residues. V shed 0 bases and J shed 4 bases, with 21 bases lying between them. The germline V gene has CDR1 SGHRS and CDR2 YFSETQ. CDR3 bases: TGCGCCAGCAGCTTGGAACCGGCCGGGGGGACAGGAGCAGATACGCAGTATTTT. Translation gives CASSLEPAGGTGADTQYF.

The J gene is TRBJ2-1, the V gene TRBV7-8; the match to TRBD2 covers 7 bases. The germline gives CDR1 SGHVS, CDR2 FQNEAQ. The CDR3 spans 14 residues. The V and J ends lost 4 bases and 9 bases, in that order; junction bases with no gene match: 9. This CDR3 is CASSYSLWEGEQFF. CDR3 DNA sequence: TGTGCCAGCAGCTACTCTCTTTGGGAGGGTGAGCAGTTCTTC.

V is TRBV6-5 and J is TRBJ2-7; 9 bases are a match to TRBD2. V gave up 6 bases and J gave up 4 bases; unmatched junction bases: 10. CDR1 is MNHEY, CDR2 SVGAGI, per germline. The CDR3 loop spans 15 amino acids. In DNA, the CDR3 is TGTGCCAGCAGCCGAGAGACTAGCGGACCTTACGAGCAGTACTTC. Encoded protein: CASSRETSGPYEQYF.

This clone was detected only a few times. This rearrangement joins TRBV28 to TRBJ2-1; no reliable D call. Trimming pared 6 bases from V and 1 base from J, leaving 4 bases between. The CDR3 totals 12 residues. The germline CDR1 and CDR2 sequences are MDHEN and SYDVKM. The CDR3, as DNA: TGTGCCAGCAGAACTTCCTACAATGAGCAGTTCTTC. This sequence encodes CASRTSYNEQFF.

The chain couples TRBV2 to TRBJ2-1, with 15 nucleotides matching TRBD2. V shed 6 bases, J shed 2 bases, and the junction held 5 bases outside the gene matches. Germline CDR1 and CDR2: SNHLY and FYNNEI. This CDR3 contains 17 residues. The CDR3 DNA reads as TGTGCCAGCAGGGCCGGGACTAGCGGGAGGACCTACAATGAGCAGTTCTTC. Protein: CASRAGTSGRTYNEQFF.